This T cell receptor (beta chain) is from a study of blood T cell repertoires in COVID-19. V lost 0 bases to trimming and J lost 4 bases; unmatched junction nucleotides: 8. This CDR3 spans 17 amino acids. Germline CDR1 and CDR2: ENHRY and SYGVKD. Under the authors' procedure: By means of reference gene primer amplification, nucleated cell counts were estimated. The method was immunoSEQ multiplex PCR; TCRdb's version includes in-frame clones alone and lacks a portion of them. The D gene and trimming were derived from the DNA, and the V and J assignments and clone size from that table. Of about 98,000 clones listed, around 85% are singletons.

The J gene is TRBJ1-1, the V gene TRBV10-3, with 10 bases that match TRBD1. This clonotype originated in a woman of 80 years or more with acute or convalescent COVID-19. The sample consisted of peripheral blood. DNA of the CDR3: TGTGCCATCAGTGAGTCGAGGGCCCGGACAGGGGGCACTGAAGCTTTCTTT. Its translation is CAISESRARTGGTEAFF.